These T cell receptor beta chains were read from a single sample in a study of blood T cells in healthy people across ages. TCRdb re-analysed the 5' RACE reads in MiXCR, keeping a single row per CDR3 protein. The table includes about 1.7 million distinct CDR3 sequences, under 30% detected once. The source material was blood. The receptors come from a woman in her twenties or thirties in good health. Both conserved end residues are part of each CDR3. The order of the fields is J gene, D gene, clone size, V gene, CDR3 DNA, CDR3 protein. The D gene is left open where the match is weak. Some rows have no size entry. The others give once, few or many, or a class for an expanded clone.

TRBJ1-4,TRBD1,NA,TRBV7-9,TGTGCCAGCGGGCTCGACCCGGGACAGGGGGGCCCGGGAAGGGAAAAACTGTTTTTT,CASGLDPGQGGPGREKLFF
TRBJ2-5,TRBD2,NA,TRBV27,TGTGCCAGCGGTGAGATAGCGGGGGCCCCGGGAGAGCAGTACTTC,CASGEIAGAPGEQYF
TRBJ2-5,TRBD1,few,TRBV12-3/TRBV12-4,TGTGCCAGCAGTTTTTGGGACAGGAGGTACCAAGAGACCCAGTACTTC,CASSFWDRRYQETQYF
TRBJ2-7,TRBD1,few,TRBV5-1,TGCGCCAGCAGCTTTGGGACAGTCATGTACGAGCAGGACTTC,CASSFGTVMYEQDF
TRBJ2-5,NA,few,TRBV5-1,TGCGCCAGCAGCTTGGGAGGATGGAGAGAGACCCAGTACTTC,CASSLGGWRETQYF
TRBJ1-4,NA,NA,TRBV20-1,TGCGGTGCTCGCCGGATTAATGAAAAGCTGTTTTTT,CGARRINEKLFF
TRBJ1-4,NA,NA,TRBV6-5,TGTGCCAGCAGGGCGGGAGGGCCGAATGAAAAACTGTTTTTT,CASRAGGPNEKLFF
TRBJ2-7,NA,many,TRBV5-1,TGCGCCAGCGCCTCAGGGGATTCCGACGAGCAGTACTTC,CASASGDSDEQYF
TRBJ2-1,TRBD2,NA,TRBV12-3/TRBV12-4,TGTGCCACCGGACTAGCGGTAGGCAATGAGCAGTTCTTC,CATGLAVGNEQFF
TRBJ2-1,TRBD2,NA,TRBV4-2,TGTGCCAGCAGCCAAGAATCGGGGGGAGACAATGAGCAGTTCTTC,CASSQESGGDNEQFF
TRBJ2-1,TRBD1,many,TRBV7-9,TGTGCCAGCAGCTTAGCCCCGTTGGACAGGGATGGTGAGCAGTTCTTC,CASSLAPLDRDGEQFF
TRBJ2-5,NA,few,TRBV28,TGTGCCAGCAGTTTCTTCGTAAGCAAGGCGGAGACCCAGTACTTC,CASSFFVSKAETQYF
TRBJ2-7,NA,NA,TRBV2,TGTGCCAGCATACCAGCGGAGGAGTACGAGCAGTACTTC,CASIPAEEYEQYF
TRBJ2-7,NA,NA,TRBV7-8,TGTGCCAGCAGCTTAGAGGGGTACGGGGTAGGCTACAAGCAGTACTTC,CASSLEGYGVGYKQYF
TRBJ2-7,NA,few,TRBV13,TGTGCCAGCAGCTTATGGGGACACAACTCCTACGAGCAGTACTTC,CASSLWGHNSYEQYF
TRBJ1-1,NA,many,TRBV11-2,TGTGCCAGCAGCTTAAGGGCGGACACTGAAGCTTTCTTT,CASSLRADTEAFF
TRBJ2-5,NA,many,TRBV4-1,TGCGCCAGCAGCCCCTCCCTGCGGGACATCCAAGAGACCCAGTACTTC,CASSPSLRDIQETQYF
TRBJ1-1,NA,few,TRBV7-2,TGTGCCAGCAGCGATCAGGCGGGGGGCAGGAACACTGAAGCTTTCTTT,CASSDQAGGRNTEAFF
TRBJ1-2,NA,few,TRBV7-2,TGTGCCAGCAGCTTAGAGTGGGGGTTTGGTGGCTACACCTTC,CASSLEWGFGGYTF